What follows are 13 T cell receptor beta chains derived from one specimen sequenced in a study of blood T cell repertoires in COVID-19. Generated by immunoSEQ multiplex PCR, the TCRdb table keeps only in-frame clones and is missing some. The sample gives around 100,000 clones, approximately 89% of which show up once; 2.1% is in the top ten. Sample: peripheral blood. The source is a man in his fifties with active COVID-19.

The rearrangement uses TRBV19 and TRBJ2-1, with 7 nucleotides matching TRBD2. CDR3 length: 15 amino acids. The germline V gene has CDR1 LNHDA and CDR2 SQIVND (reference sequence). V was clipped by 6 bases and J by 0 bases; unmatched bases: 5. This CDR3 is CASRSGGSSYNEQFF. CDR3 DNA: TGTGCCAGTAGGTCCGGCGGGAGCTCCTACAATGAGCAGTTCTTC. The full variable domain, with the rest looked up from reference TRBV19 and TRBJ2-1, is DGGITQSPKYLFRKEGQNVTLSCEQNLNHDAMYWYRQDPGQGLRLIYYSQIVNDFQKGDIAEGYSVSREKKESFPLTVTSAQKNPTAFYLCASRSGGSSYNEQFFGPGTRLTVL.

The chain joins TRBV3-1 (or the pseudogene TRBV3-2) to TRBJ1-3; the D is unclear. Trimming removed 1 base from V and 0 bases from J, with 7 bases in between. CDR3 length: 15 amino acids. Per germline, CDR1 LGHDT and CDR2 YNNKEL (reference sequence). The DNA for the CDR3 is TGTGCCAGCAGCCAAGGAAGGAGCTCTGGAAACACCATATATTTT. Translation: CASSQGRSSGNTIYF.

The rearrangement joins TRBV4-1 to TRBJ2-1; 7 bases fit TRBD2. V gave up 3 bases and J gave up 0 bases; unmatched junction bases: 11. The germline gives CDR1 MGHRA, CDR2 YSYEKL. The CDR3 runs 18 residues. CDR3 sequence: CASSHGGSGGSSYNEQFF. CDR3 DNA: TGCGCCAGCAGCCACGGGGGGAGTGGGGGGAGCTCCTACAATGAGCAGTTCTTC.

With respect to this clone: At one of its ends the junction is not consistent with the germline gene, which may arise from a read error. The chain joins TRBV2 to TRBJ2-3; D gene uncertain. Germline V CDR1 and CDR2: SNHLY, FYNNEI. This CDR3 is built from 12 residues. Here the CDR3 DNA reads TGTGCCAGCAGTGTAGTTGGCCCTCCGGCGGATTTT. This gives the protein CASSVVGPPADF.

The chain recombines TRBV2 with TRBJ1-5; 12 positions match TRBD1. The CDR3 spans 16 residues. The ends lost 8 bases at V and 4 bases at J; junction bases unmatched: 9. Germline CDR1 is SNHLY and CDR2 is FYNNEI. CDR3 protein: CASQRDRGLGNQPQHF. Written as DNA, the CDR3 is TGTGCCAGCCAAAGGGACAGGGGGCTAGGAAATCAGCCCCAGCATTTT.

A few counts support this clone. The chain is built from TRBV23-1 and TRBJ2-6; D is undetermined. TRBV23-1 is placed among ORFs of uncertain function. The CDR3 spans 17 residues. Trimming took off 1 base at V and 0 bases at J, with 10 bases between the two ends. The CDR3 bases are TGCGCCAGCAGTCAATGCACCGGTGACTCTGGGGCCAACGTCCTGACTTTC. This sequence encodes CASSQCTGDSGANVLTF.

The gene calls are TRBV29-1 and TRBJ2-1; D is ambiguous. Deletions cut 4 bases from V and 4 bases from J, with 17 bases between. Germline V CDR1 and CDR2: SQVTM, ANQGSEA. The CDR3 length is 15 residues. DNA for the CDR3: TGCAGCGTTGGCCTCGTCGTTAACTCTTACAATGAGCAGTTCTTC. It yields the protein CSVGLVVNSYNEQFF.

This chain links TRBV21-1 with TRBJ2-3; TRBD2 reflects the table's D call only, with no check against the DNA. TRBV21-1 is flagged as a pseudogene. CDR3 size: 16 residues. CDR3 sequence reads: CASSNPTRERADTQYF. Written as DNA, the CDR3 is TGTGCCAGCAGCAACCCCACGCGGGAGAGGGCAGATACGCAGTATTTT.

The chain has TRBV18 and TRBJ2-7; D call uncertain. CDR1 is KGHSH, CDR2 LQKENI, per germline. V lost 6 bases, J lost 7 bases, and 19 bases lay in between. The CDR3 spans 14 residues. The CDR3 DNA reads as TGTGCCAGCTCTACCCGAGGAGAGCTCGGGGAGCAGTACTTC. Translating gives CASSTRGELGEQYF.

The chain employs TRBV29-1 and TRBJ2-3, with a tentative D call TRBD1 (6 bases). Germline CDR1 is SQVTM and CDR2 is ANQGSEA. The CDR3 spans 13 residues. V was trimmed by 2 bases and J by 3 bases, leaving 9 bases between them. CDR3 bases: TGCAGCGTTGAAACAGGGTTGACAGATACGCAGTATTTT. Its translation is CSVETGLTDTQYF.

The CDR3 DNA sequence: TGTGCCAGCAGCTTAGGTCACTTAAACACAGATACGCAGTATTTT. It translates to CASSLGHLNTDTQYF. The J gene is TRBJ2-3, the V gene TRBV7-2; D remains unclear. CDR3 length equals 15 residues. V gave up 1 base and J gave up 2 bases, with 10 bases separating them. CDR1 is SGHTA and CDR2 is FQGNSA in the germline V gene.

The genes are TRBV13 and TRBJ2-5; D might be TRBD2 (6 bases). The V gene's germline CDR1 is PRHDT and CDR2 FYEKMQ (reference sequence). The CDR3 sequence is 16 residues long. Trimming took 1 base from V and 0 from J, leaving 12 bases between them. The CDR3: CASSLASGPYQETQYF. CDR3 DNA sequence: TGTGCCAGCAGCTTAGCAAGCGGGCCGTACCAAGAGACCCAGTACTTC.

The genes are TRBV6-1 and TRBJ2-3, with 9 bases aligning to TRBD2. CDR1 is MNHNS and CDR2 is SASEGT in the germline V gene. V trimming: 3 bases; J trimming: 4 bases; junction bases outside the gene matches: 14. CDR3 length equals 18 residues. The CDR3 nucleotides are TGTGCCAGCAGTGAGGGAAAGATTAGCGGGGGCAGGGCAGATACGCAGTATTTT. Translation: CASSEGKISGGRADTQYF.